This T cell receptor (beta chain) was recovered during a study of blood T cells in healthy people across ages. V was trimmed by 0 bases and J by 2 bases, leaving 12 bases between them. This CDR3 has 15 residues. Germline CDR1 and CDR2: SGHRS and YFSETQ. A second roughly 6 to 11 cycle PCR used barcoded and J-beta primers. In TCRdb, the 5' RACE reads were re-called with MiXCR into one record per CDR3 protein. The sample lists about 830,000 distinct CDR3 sequences, 58% occurring once. This sequence joins TRBV5-1 and TRBJ2-7, with D perhaps matching TRBD1 or TRBD2 (5 bases each). Material: blood. This sequence was found in a man aged 30 to 45 in good health. CDR3 protein: CASSLVGDPTYEQYF. The CDR3 DNA sequence: TGCGCCAGCAGCTTGGTGGGGGACCCCACCTACGAGCAGTACTTC.